Below, 26 T cell receptor beta chains from the same sample are listed, as sequenced in a study of memory CD4+ T cells and cytomegalovirus serostatus. Single viable CD3+CD4+CD8-CD45RO+ cells were sorted as the memory CD4+ T cells. Data came from immunoSEQ multiplex PCR; TCRdb stores just in-frame clones and leaves some out. Seen here are 58,000 or so clones, over 65% observed once, and the top ten hold 2.6%. The sample was memory CD4+ T cells from blood. These receptors originate from an adult in good health and CMV-seropositive.

V and J are TRBV28 and TRBJ2-7; D perhaps matches TRBD2 (5 bases). Germline values: CDR1 MDHEN, CDR2 SYDVKM. Trimming pared 3 bases from V and 6 bases from J, leaving 12 bases between. CDR3 length: 13 amino acids. The CDR3: CASSLGRGVEQYF. The DNA of the CDR3 is TGTGCCAGCAGTTTGGGTCGGGGTGTCGAGCAGTACTTC.

In DNA form, the CDR3 reads TGTGCCAGCAGCGTAGGAGGAACGACCGAGCAGTACTTC. Translating it yields CASSVGGTTEQYF. The genes are TRBV9 and TRBJ2-7; D remains ambiguous. Trimming stripped 0 bases from V and 6 bases from J, with 10 bases between. The CDR3 has 13 residues. Germline CDR1 and CDR2: SGDLS and YYNGEE.

This chain connects TRBV28 to TRBJ2-7; D unclear. The CDR3 loop spans 12 amino acids. The V end lost 4 bases, the J end lost 5 bases, and 9 bases lay between the germline ends. CDR1 and CDR2 (germline): MDHEN, SYDVKM. CDR3 nucleotide sequence: TGTGCCAGCAGTTACCTCCGCAACGAGCAGTACTTC. It translates to CASSYLRNEQYF. The full variable domain, in which reference TRBV28 and TRBJ2-7 provide the parts outside the CDR3, is DVKVTQSSRYLVKRTGEKVFLECVQDMDHENMFWYRQDPGLGLRLIYFSYDVKMKEKGDIPEGYSVSREKKERFSLILESASTNQTSMYLCASSYLRNEQYFGPGTRLTVT.

The chain couples TRBV25-1 to TRBJ2-5; 11 nucleotides match TRBD2. The CDR3 covers 16 residues. The germline gives CDR1 MGHDK, CDR2 SYGVNS. V lost 4 bases to trimming and J lost 1 base; unmatched junction nucleotides: 5. CDR3 bases: TGTGCCAGCAGTGGGACTAGCGGGCTCAGCCAAGAGACCCAGTACTTC. Encoded protein: CASSGTSGLSQETQYF.

This chain links TRBV5-8 with TRBJ2-1; the D is unclear. The CDR3 has 11 residues. V shed 1 base and J shed 10 bases, with 6 bases lying between them. CDR1 SGHTS and CDR2 YDEGEE come from the germline V gene. The CDR3 nucleotides are TGTGCCAGCAGCTTGTATGGGGAGCAGTTCTTC. Amino acid sequence: CASSLYGEQFF.

The chain carries TRBV30 and TRBJ2-1; TRBD1 is a possible D gene (5 bases). Germline assignment: CDR1 GTSNPN and CDR2 SVGIG (reference sequence). This CDR3 comprises 15 residues. V was cut by 0 bases and J by 2 bases, with 11 bases left in between. In DNA form, the CDR3 reads TGTGCCTGGAGTGTAAGAGGACACCCCTACAATGAGCAGTTCTTC. This sequence encodes CAWSVRGHPYNEQFF.

The chain carries TRBV5-1 and TRBJ2-2, with unresolved D. V was shortened by 0 bases and J by 6 bases, with 0 bases between the two germline ends. Germline V gene sequence: CDR1 SGHRS, CDR2 YFSETQ. The CDR3 is 11 amino acids. The CDR3: CASSLAGELFF. The CDR3 DNA follows: TGCGCCAGCAGCTTGGCCGGGGAGCTGTTTTTT.

This rearrangement joins TRBV19 to TRBJ2-5, with 8 bases matching TRBD2. CDR1 and CDR2 from the germline V gene are LNHDA and SQIVND (reference sequence). This CDR3 is 15 amino acids long. V lost 3 bases to trimming and J lost 5 bases; unmatched junction nucleotides: 8. The CDR3 DNA is TGTGCCAGTAGTATGGGAGCGGGAGTTCAGGAGACCCAGTACTTC. As protein: CASSMGAGVQETQYF. Full variable domain (outside the CDR3, taken from reference TRBV19 and TRBJ2-5): DGGITQSPKYLFRKEGQNVTLSCEQNLNHDAMYWYRQDPGQGLRLIYYSQIVNDFQKGDIAEGYSVSREKKESFPLTVTSAQKNPTAFYLCASSMGAGVQETQYFGPGTRLLVL.

This chain uses TRBV21-1 with TRBJ2-7; the listed D gene, TRBD2, was not tested against the DNA. TRBV21-1 is a pseudogene locus. This CDR3 has 15 residues. CDR3 loop: CASLPGAGVAYEQYF. The CDR3 nucleotides are TGTGCCAGCCTTCCGGGAGCGGGAGTCGCCTACGAGCAGTACTTC.

This chain links TRBV4-3 with TRBJ1-5; 8 bases are shared with TRBD1. The CDR3 runs to 14 residues. Losses at the gene ends were 4 bases for V and 7 bases for J; bases not matched to a gene: 6. Germline V gives CDR1 LGHNA, CDR2 YSLEER. The CDR3 loop reads CASSPDRAGQPQHF. The CDR3 bases are TGCGCCAGCAGCCCGGACAGGGCGGGCCAGCCCCAGCATTTT.

The V gene is TRBV6-5, the J gene TRBJ2-3; D unclear. The V end was cut by 5 bases, the J end by 4 bases, with 13 bases between. In germline, CDR1 is MNHEY, CDR2 SVGAGI. This CDR3 comprises 14 residues. The CDR3 loop reads CASSAGQTADTQYF. The CDR3 DNA follows: TGTGCCAGCAGTGCAGGCCAAACTGCAGATACGCAGTATTTT.

The chain couples TRBV18 to TRBJ1-1, with a weak D call TRBD1 (6 bases). V was trimmed by 3 bases and J by 5 bases, leaving 22 bases between them. Germline loops: CDR1 KGHSH, CDR2 LQKENI. This CDR3 contains 17 residues. Here the CDR3 reads CASSPFTGSGKDTEAFF. In DNA, the CDR3 is TGTGCCAGCTCACCGTTTACAGGGAGCGGCAAAGATACTGAAGCTTTCTTT. The full variable domain, with the rest looked up from reference TRBV18 and TRBJ1-1, is NAGVMQNPRHLVRRRGQEARLRCSPMKGHSHVYWYRQLPEEGLKFMVYLQKENIIDESGMPKERFSAEFPKEGPSILRIQQVVRGDSAAYFCASSPFTGSGKDTEAFFGQGTRLTVV.

The genes are TRBV19 and TRBJ1-1; a possible D gene is TRBD1 (5 bases). CDR1 is LNHDA, CDR2 SQIVND, per germline (reference sequence). The ends were cut back, 7 bases at V and 11 bases at J, with 26 bases in the middle. The CDR3 contains 15 residues. The CDR3 spells CASIFSEDNGWRAFF. CDR3 sequence (DNA): TGTGCCAGTATTTTTTCCGAGGACAATGGGTGGAGGGCTTTCTTT.

The chain is built from TRBV10-1 and TRBJ1-1; D is possibly TRBD1 (6 bases). Germline V gene sequence: CDR1 WNHNN, CDR2 SYGVQD (reference sequence). V was cut by 0 bases and J by 11 bases, with 13 bases left in between. This CDR3 spans 13 amino acids. For the CDR3, the DNA is TGCGCCAGCAGTGAGTCGATTCAGGGGCGGGCTTTCTTT. This sequence encodes CASSESIQGRAFF.

The chain has TRBV2 and TRBJ1-5; no clear D gene. The CDR3 contains 12 residues. From germline, CDR1 is SNHLY and CDR2 FYNNEI. With 0 bases removed from V and 9 bases from J, the gap between germline ends came to 6 bases. CDR3 in amino acids: CASSEAVGPQHF. DNA of the CDR3: TGTGCCAGCAGTGAAGCTGTGGGGCCCCAGCATTTT. The variable domain in full, with the rest retrieved from reference TRBV2 and TRBJ1-5, is EPEVTQTPSHQVTQMGQEVILRCVPISNHLYFYWYRQILGQKVEFLVSFYNNEISEKSEIFDDQFSVERPDGSNFTLKIRSTKLEDSAMYFCASSEAVGPQHFGDGTRLSIL.

This chain connects TRBV30 to TRBJ2-7; 13 positions match TRBD2. Trimming removed 3 bases from V and 4 bases from J; junction bases left unmatched: 3. The CDR3 spans 14 residues. Germline-derived CDR1 and CDR2 are GTSNPN and SVGIG (reference sequence). The CDR3 DNA reads TGTGCCTGGAGCGCGGGACTAGCGGGATACGAGCAGTACGTC. It codes for CAWSAGLAGYEQYV.

V is TRBV19 and J is TRBJ1-5, with D hard to call. Germline CDR1 is LNHDA and CDR2 is SQIVND (reference sequence). This CDR3 is built from 14 residues. V was clipped by 9 bases and J by 0 bases, with 12 bases between them. The CDR3 coding sequence is TGTGCCAGCATAGAGTCCCATAGCAATCAGCCCCAGCATTTT. It codes for CASIESHSNQPQHF.

This chain uses TRBV5-4 with TRBJ1-1; 12 positions agree with TRBD1. CDR1 is SGHNT and CDR2 is YYREEE in the germline V gene (reference sequence). After removal of 5 bases from V and 1 base from J, the junction contained 6 bases not matched to a gene. The CDR3 is 16 residues long. CDR3 region: CASRTGQGAPNTEAFF. DNA of the CDR3: TGTGCCAGCAGGACGGGACAGGGGGCTCCGAACACTGAAGCTTTCTTT.

The chain uses TRBV5-1 and TRBJ2-1; the match to TRBD2 covers 13 bases. Trimming cost V 4 bases and J 8 bases; bases outside gene matches: 9. The CDR3 sequence is 16 residues long. Per germline, CDR1 SGHRS and CDR2 YFSETQ. CDR3 sequence reads: CASSGGLAGASYEQFF. CDR3 DNA sequence: TGCGCCAGCAGCGGAGGACTAGCGGGAGCGTCCTATGAGCAGTTCTTC. The variable domain in full, completed from reference TRBV5-1 and TRBJ2-1, reads KAGVTQTPRYLIKTRGQQVTLSCSPISGHRSVSWYQQTPGQGLQFLFEYFSETQRNKGNFPGRFSGRQFSNSRSEMNVSTLELGDSALYLCASSGGLAGASYEQFFGPGTRLTVL.

This clone has a handful of counts. This chain links TRBV18 with TRBJ1-4; no firm D call. This CDR3 is 14 amino acids long. Looked up from germline, CDR1 is KGHSH and CDR2 is LQKENI. Trimming removed 3 bases from V and 6 bases from J, with 11 bases in between. The CDR3 protein is CASSPGNSYEKLFF. CDR3 coding DNA: TGTGCCAGCTCACCGGGAAACAGTTATGAAAAACTGTTTTTT.

J is TRBJ2-3 and V is TRBV11-3, with 7 bases identical to TRBD2. CDR3 length equals 16 residues. V trimming: 2 bases; J trimming: 2 bases; junction bases outside the gene matches: 7. Germline CDR1 reads SGHNT; CDR2 reads YENEEA. Here the CDR3 DNA reads TGTGCCAGCAGCTTATATTCAGCGGGGTCCACAGATACGCAGTATTTT. Its translation is CASSLYSAGSTDTQYF.

This clone has just a few counts. This sequence joins TRBV5-1 and TRBJ2-7, with 8 bases fitting TRBD1. Germline assignment: CDR1 SGHRS and CDR2 YFSETQ. This CDR3 region has 16 residues. J lost 0 bases, V lost 0 bases, and 5 bases had no gene match. The CDR3 here is CASSLDGTGTSYEQYV. CDR3 bases: TGCGCCAGCAGCTTGGACGGGACAGGCACCTCCTACGAGCAGTACGTC.

This clone turned up a few times. The chain uses TRBV7-2 and TRBJ1-1; 7 bases map to TRBD1. The CDR3 consists of 12 residues. Unmatched junction bases numbered 7, after V lost 4 bases and J lost 11 bases. The germline CDR1 and CDR2 sequences are SGHTA and FQGNSA. The CDR3 DNA follows: TGTGCCAGCAGCTCCAACAGGGGTGGTGCTTTCTTT. Translation: CASSSNRGGAFF.

This chain connects TRBV30 to TRBJ2-3; D gene ambiguous. Trimming took 2 bases from V and 4 from J, leaving 13 bases between them. CDR1 and CDR2 (germline): GTSNPN, SVGIG (reference sequence). The CDR3 spans 14 residues. DNA of the CDR3: TGTGCCTGGAGTCTTAACATTGGGGCAGATACGCAGTATTTT. Encoded protein: CAWSLNIGADTQYF. Full variable domain (missing parts from reference TRBV30 and TRBJ2-3): SQTIHQWPATLVQPVGSPLSLECTVEGTSNPNLYWYRQAAGRGLQLLFYSVGIGQISSEVPQNLSASRPQDRQFILSSKKLLLSDSGFYLCAWSLNIGADTQYFGPGTRLTVL.

The rearrangement uses TRBV28 and TRBJ1-2, with D perhaps TRBD1 (5 bases). Per the germline V gene, CDR1 is MDHEN and CDR2 is SYDVKM. V lost 7 bases to trimming and J lost 8 bases, with 14 bases between them. This CDR3 is built from 12 residues. CDR3 sequence (DNA): TGTGCCAGCACTAATAATCCAGGGGGCTACACCTTC. Its protein is CASTNNPGGYTF.

The chain has TRBV9 and TRBJ2-5, with TRBD2 identical over 13 bases. Germline CDR1 SGDLS, CDR2 YYNGEE. This CDR3 is built from 17 residues. J lost 7 bases, V lost 0 bases, and 9 bases had no gene match. The chain's CDR3 is CASSVAGTSGAGGTQYF. The CDR3, as DNA: TGTGCCAGCAGCGTAGCCGGGACTAGCGGGGCGGGTGGGACCCAGTACTTC.